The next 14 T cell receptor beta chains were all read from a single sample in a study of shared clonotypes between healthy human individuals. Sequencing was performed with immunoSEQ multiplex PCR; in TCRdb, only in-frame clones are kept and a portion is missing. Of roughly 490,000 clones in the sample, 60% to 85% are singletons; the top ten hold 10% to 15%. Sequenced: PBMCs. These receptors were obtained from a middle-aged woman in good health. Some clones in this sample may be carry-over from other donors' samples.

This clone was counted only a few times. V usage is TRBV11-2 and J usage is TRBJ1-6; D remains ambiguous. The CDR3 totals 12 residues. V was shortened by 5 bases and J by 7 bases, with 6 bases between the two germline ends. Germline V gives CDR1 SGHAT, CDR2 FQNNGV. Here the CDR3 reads CASSTINSPLHF. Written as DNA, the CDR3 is TGTGCCAGCAGCACAATCAATTCACCCCTCCACTTT.

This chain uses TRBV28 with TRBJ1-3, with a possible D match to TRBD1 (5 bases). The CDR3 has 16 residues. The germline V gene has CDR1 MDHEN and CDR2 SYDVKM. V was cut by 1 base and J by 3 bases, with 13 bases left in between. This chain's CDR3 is CASSLSGLADGNTIYF. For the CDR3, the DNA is TGTGCCAGCAGTTTATCGGGGCTAGCGGATGGAAACACCATATATTTT.

The chain's CDR3 is CASSEGPSRWSEQYF. Here the CDR3 DNA reads TGCGCCAGCAGTGAAGGACCATCCAGATGGTCCGAGCAGTACTTC. V is TRBV10-1 and J is TRBJ2-7; D not resolved. The length of the CDR3 is 15 residues. V dropped 3 bases and J dropped 6 bases, with 18 bases sitting between them. CDR1 is WNHNN and CDR2 is SYGVQD in the germline V gene (reference sequence).

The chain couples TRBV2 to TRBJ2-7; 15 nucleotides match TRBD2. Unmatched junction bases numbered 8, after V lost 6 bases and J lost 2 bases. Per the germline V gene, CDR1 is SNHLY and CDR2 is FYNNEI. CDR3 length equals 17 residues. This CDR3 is CASRGTSGRSRAYEQYF. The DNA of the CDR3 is TGTGCCAGCAGAGGGACTAGCGGGAGGTCGAGGGCCTACGAGCAGTACTTC.

The CDR3 region has the DNA TGTGCCAGCAACGCACCAGGACAGGGTGAAGTAGAAAAACTGTTTTTT. Translating gives CASNAPGQGEVEKLFF. V gene TRBV28 combines with J gene TRBJ1-4; the match to TRBD1 covers 8 bases. The CDR3 totals 16 residues. The germline V gene has CDR1 MDHEN and CDR2 SYDVKM. Trimming took 7 bases from V and 8 from J; bases not matched to a gene: 15.

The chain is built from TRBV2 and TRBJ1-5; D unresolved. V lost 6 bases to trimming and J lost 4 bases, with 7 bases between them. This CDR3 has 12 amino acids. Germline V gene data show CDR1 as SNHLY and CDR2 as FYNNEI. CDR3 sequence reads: CASSANNQPQHF. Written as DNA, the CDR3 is TGTGCCAGCAGCGCCAATAATCAGCCCCAGCATTTT.

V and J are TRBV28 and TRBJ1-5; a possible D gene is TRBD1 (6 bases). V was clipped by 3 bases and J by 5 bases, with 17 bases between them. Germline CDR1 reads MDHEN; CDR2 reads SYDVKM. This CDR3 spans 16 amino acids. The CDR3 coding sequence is TGTGCCAGCAGTTTCGGGCCGGGGGGGCTGGATCAGCCCCAGCATTTT. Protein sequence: CASSFGPGGLDQPQHF.

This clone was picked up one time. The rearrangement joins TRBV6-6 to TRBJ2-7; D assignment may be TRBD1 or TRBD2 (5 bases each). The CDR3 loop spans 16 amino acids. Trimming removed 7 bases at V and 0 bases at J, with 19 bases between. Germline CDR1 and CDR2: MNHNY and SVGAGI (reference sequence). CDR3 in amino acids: CASMPLGVASSYEQYF. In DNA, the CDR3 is TGTGCCAGCATGCCACTGGGGGTAGCGAGCTCCTACGAGCAGTACTTC.

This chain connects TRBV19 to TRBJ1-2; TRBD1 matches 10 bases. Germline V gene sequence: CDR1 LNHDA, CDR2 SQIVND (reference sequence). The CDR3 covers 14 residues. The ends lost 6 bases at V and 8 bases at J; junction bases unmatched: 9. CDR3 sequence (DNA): TGTGCCAGTAGCCCCGGGACAGGGGTAATCGGCTACACCTTC. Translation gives CASSPGTGVIGYTF.

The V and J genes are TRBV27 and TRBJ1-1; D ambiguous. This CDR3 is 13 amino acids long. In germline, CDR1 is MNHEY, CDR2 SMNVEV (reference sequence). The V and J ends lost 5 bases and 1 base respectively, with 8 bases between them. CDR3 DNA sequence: TGTGCCAGCAGTCCCTTACGGAACACTGAAGCTTTCTTT. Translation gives CASSPLRNTEAFF.

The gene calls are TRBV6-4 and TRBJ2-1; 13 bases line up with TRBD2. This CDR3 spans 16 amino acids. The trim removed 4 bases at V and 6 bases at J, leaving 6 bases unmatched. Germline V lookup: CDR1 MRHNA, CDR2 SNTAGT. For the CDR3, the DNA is TGTGCCAGCAGTGGACTAGCGGGAGGATCTGTCAATGAGCAGTTCTTC. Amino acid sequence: CASSGLAGGSVNEQFF.

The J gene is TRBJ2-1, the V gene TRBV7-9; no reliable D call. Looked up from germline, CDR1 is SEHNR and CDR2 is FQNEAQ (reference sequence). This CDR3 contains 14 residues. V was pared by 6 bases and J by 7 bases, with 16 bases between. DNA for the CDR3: TGTGCCAGCAGTACAGCATTCCAAGGGAATGAGCAGTTCTTC. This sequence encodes CASSTAFQGNEQFF.

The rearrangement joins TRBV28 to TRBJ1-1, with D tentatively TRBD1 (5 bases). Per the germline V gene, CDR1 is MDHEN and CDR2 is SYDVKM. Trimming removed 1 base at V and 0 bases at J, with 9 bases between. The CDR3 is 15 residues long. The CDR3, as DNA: TGTGCCAGCAGTTTATTGGCAGGGTTGAACACTGAAGCTTTCTTT. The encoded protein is CASSLLAGLNTEAFF. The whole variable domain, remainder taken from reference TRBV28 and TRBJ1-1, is DVKVTQSSRYLVKRTGEKVFLECVQDMDHENMFWYRQDPGLGLRLIYFSYDVKMKEKGDIPEGYSVSREKKERFSLILESASTNQTSMYLCASSLLAGLNTEAFFGQGTRLTVV.

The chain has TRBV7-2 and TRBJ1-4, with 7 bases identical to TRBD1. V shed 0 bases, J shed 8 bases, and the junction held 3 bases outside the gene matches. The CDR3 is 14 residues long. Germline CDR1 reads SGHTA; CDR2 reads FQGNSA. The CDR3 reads CASSLAGTAEKLFF. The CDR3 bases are TGTGCCAGCAGCTTAGCCGGGACAGCGGAAAAACTGTTTTTT.